The rows below give T cell receptor beta chains drawn from one sample of a study of Ad26.COV2.S vaccination and SARS-CoV-2 variants. Produced via immunoSEQ multiplex PCR; TCRdb's table is partial and in-frame only. The data contain roughly 270,000 clones, more than 70% of them seen just once; the ten biggest clones take up around 3%. The sequencing here drew on peripheral blood, taken in a trial of Ad26.COV2.S vaccine versus placebo. The receptors stem from a person aged 18 to 65 who received the Ad26.COV2.S COVID-19 vaccine or a placebo. Each CDR3 is given with its conserved first and last residue. A D gene is named only where the DNA matches it firmly. Size values are once, few and many counts, or a class for expanded clones, and some rows have none.

J gene	clone size	D gene	V gene	CDR3 protein	CDR3 DNA
TRBJ2-2	.	TRBD1	TRBV10-2	CASEPTGGWAGELFF	TGCGCCAGTGAGCCGACAGGGGGATGGGCCGGGGAGCTGTTTTTT
TRBJ2-6	once	TRBD1	TRBV7-2	CASSLWGTGGGGANVLTF	TGTGCCAGCAGCTTATGGGGCACAGGGGGCGGTGGGGCCAACGTCCTGACTTTC
TRBJ1-5	.	.	TRBV30	CAWSWDGNQPQHF	TGTGCCTGGAGTTGGGACGGCAATCAGCCCCAGCATTTT
TRBJ1-3	.	.	TRBV28	CASSPGNTIYF	TGTGCCAGCAGTCCGGGAAACACCATATATTTT
TRBJ2-7	.	.	TRBV9	CASSVVDGTQQYF	TGTGCCAGCAGCGTAGTAGATGGAACACAGCAGTACTTC
TRBJ2-7	.	TRBD2	TRBV3-1/TRBV3-2	CASSQGRGFNYEQYF	TGTGCCAGCAGCCAGGGGCGGGGGTTTAACTACGAGCAGTACTTC
TRBJ1-2	.	.	TRBV5-1	CASSLFFLTQANYGYTF	TGCGCCAGCAGCTTGTTTTTTCTGACACAAGCTAACTATGGCTACACCTTC
TRBJ2-5	.	TRBD1	TRBV5-3	CARSRTRTGILETQYF	TGTGCCAGAAGCCGAACGCGGACAGGGATACTGGAGACCCAGTACTTC
TRBJ1-6	.	.	TRBV2	CASMNSPNSPLHF	TGTGCCAGCATGAACAGCCCTAATTCACCCCTCCACTTT
TRBJ1-1	.	.	TRBV6-5	CASNLRLNTEAFF	TGTGCCAGCAACCTCAGACTGAACACTGAAGCTTTCTTT
TRBJ2-7	.	.	TRBV29-1	CSVEDRPYEQYF	TGCAGCGTTGAAGATCGGCCCTACGAGCAGTACTTC
TRBJ2-7	many	.	TRBV4-2	CASSSSQDSYEQYF	TGTGCCAGCAGCTCTTCACAGGACTCCTACGAGCAGTACTTC
TRBJ1-6	.	TRBD1	TRBV19	CATSGQGPSPLHF	TGTGCCACTTCCGGACAGGGACCTTCACCCCTCCACTTT
TRBJ2-7	.	.	TRBV28	CASSPDLNYEQYF	TGTGCCAGCAGTCCGGACCTTAACTACGAGCAGTACTTC
TRBJ1-2	once	TRBD1	TRBV11-2	CASRSLRDSRLNYGYTF	TGTGCCAGCAGGTCCCTCCGGGACAGCCGCCTTAACTATGGCTACACCTTC
TRBJ1-5	.	.	TRBV27	CASSFLPGSGQPQHF	TGTGCCAGCAGTTTTCTACCCGGAAGCGGCCAGCCCCAGCATTTT
TRBJ2-7	.	.	TRBV30	CAWSVSSYEQYF	TGTGCCTGGAGTGTAAGCTCCTACGAGCAGTACTTC
TRBJ1-3	.	.	TRBV7-2	CASSVGALLSGNTIYF	TGTGCCAGCAGTGTGGGGGCCCTCCTCTCTGGAAACACCATATATTTT
TRBJ2-5	.	.	TRBV29-1	CSVEDSWGAQYF	TGCAGCGTTGAAGATAGCTGGGGCGCCCAGTACTTC
TRBJ2-7	.	.	TRBV18	CASSSFTFQGSYEQYF	TGTGCCAGCTCATCGTTTACTTTCCAGGGCTCCTACGAGCAGTACTTC
TRBJ1-1	once	.	TRBV12-3/TRBV12-4	CASRFGRTAEAFF	TGTGCCAGCAGATTCGGCAGGACCGCTGAAGCTTTCTTT
TRBJ1-2	few	.	TRBV27	CASSHSPTVYGYTF	TGTGCCAGCAGCCATAGCCCGACAGTCTATGGCTACACCTTC
TRBJ2-7	.	.	TRBV11-2	CASSLVDLNYEQYF	TGTGCCAGCAGCTTAGTGGACCTAAACTACGAGCAGTACTTC
TRBJ1-2	few	.	TRBV19	CASTGGNSYGYTF	TGTGCCAGTACGGGAGGCAACAGCTATGGCTACACCTTC
TRBJ2-1	.	TRBD2	TRBV6-5	CASMAGGIAREQFF	TGTGCCAGCATGGCGGGAGGGATAGCCCGCGAGCAGTTCTTC
TRBJ2-5	.	TRBD2	TRBV3-1/TRBV3-2	CASTQGLAARGETQYF	TGTGCCAGCACCCAGGGACTAGCGGCTAGGGGGGAGACCCAGTACTTC
TRBJ2-3	.	TRBD2	TRBV7-9	CASSSAGSGDTDTQYF	TGTGCCAGCAGCTCGGCGGGGAGCGGGGACACAGATACGCAGTATTTT
TRBJ1-3	few	.	TRBV6-6	CASSYPAGDRDF	TGTGCCAGCAGTTACCCCGCAGGGGATCGCGACTTT
TRBJ2-2	.	.	TRBV5-1	CASRTGDHTGELFF	TGCGCCAGCAGGACGGGAGATCACACCGGGGAGCTGTTTTTT
TRBJ2-6	.	.	TRBV29-1	CSVNGGAGTSGANVLTF	TGCAGCGTCAATGGAGGGGCAGGGACGAGTGGGGCCAACGTCCTGACTTTC
TRBJ2-5	.	.	TRBV20-1	CSVDGPETQYF	TGCAGTGTCGACGGTCCAGAGACCCAGTACTTC
TRBJ1-1	few	.	TRBV29-1	CSVEAPSGRGEAFF	TGCAGCGTTGAAGCCCCCTCGGGCCGGGGTGAAGCTTTCTTT
TRBJ2-3	.	TRBD1	TRBV13	CASSLAGTARTDTQYF	TGTGCCAGCAGCTTAGCCGGGACAGCCCGCACAGATACGCAGTATTTT
TRBJ1-6	.	TRBD1	TRBV18	CASGRDSSYNSPLHF	TGTGCCAGCGGACGGGACAGCTCCTATAATTCACCCCTCCACTTT
TRBJ2-5	few	.	TRBV2	CASQLGGAGTSQETQYF	TGTGCCAGTCAGCTGGGGGGTGCCGGGACGTCGCAAGAGACCCAGTACTTC
TRBJ2-2	.	.	TRBV5-4	CASSLASNTGELFF	TGTGCCAGCAGCTTAGCCAGTAACACCGGGGAGCTGTTTTTT
TRBJ1-2	once	.	TRBV4-1	CASSQDKRGANYGYTF	TGCGCCAGCAGCCAAGATAAAAGGGGCGCTAACTATGGCTACACCTTC
TRBJ1-1	.	.	TRBV3-1/TRBV3-2	CASKNSQGTAEAFF	TGTGCCAGCAAAAATTCACAGGGCACCGCTGAAGCTTTCTTT
TRBJ1-2	.	.	TRBV30	CAWSRQVPGYTF	TGTGCCTGGAGCCGACAGGTCCCGGGGTACACCTTC
TRBJ2-1	.	.	TRBV2	CASSRRLVSYNEQFF	TGTGCCAGCAGTCGACGTCTCGTTTCCTACAATGAGCAGTTCTTC
TRBJ1-2	.	.	TRBV6-6	CASSYGVQGGYTF	TGTGCCAGCAGTTATGGAGTCCAGGGAGGCTACACCTTC
TRBJ1-4	.	.	TRBV7-6	CASSRQNNEKLFF	TGTGCCAGCAGCCGACAGAATAATGAAAAACTGTTTTTT
TRBJ2-7	.	TRBD1	TRBV7-9	CASSYGTGAYEQYF	TGTGCCAGCAGCTACGGGACAGGGGCCTACGAGCAGTACTTC
TRBJ2-1	.	TRBD2	TRBV19	CASSTTERLAGGGEFF	TGTGCCAGTAGTACGACCGAAAGACTAGCGGGAGGGGGGGAGTTCTTC
TRBJ1-1	.	.	TRBV7-2	CASSLGAYEGTEAFF	TGTGCCAGCAGCTTAGGTGCCTACGAAGGCACTGAAGCTTTCTTT
TRBJ2-1	.	.	TRBV4-2	CASSQDLSTAYNEQFF	TGTGCCAGCAGCCAAGATTTATCGACGGCCTACAATGAGCAGTTCTTC
TRBJ1-5	.	TRBD1	TRBV2	CASSAGQINQPQHF	TGTGCCAGCAGCGCGGGACAGATAAATCAGCCCCAGCATTTT
TRBJ1-4	.	TRBD1	TRBV6-1	CASSDSGRGPTNEKLFF	TGTGCCAGCAGTGATAGTGGCAGGGGGCCCACTAATGAAAAACTGTTTTTT
TRBJ2-1	.	.	TRBV7-6	CASSLMGTATYNEQFF	TGTGCCAGCAGCTTAATGGGGACTGCCACTTACAATGAGCAGTTCTTC